This T cell receptor beta chain was identified during a study of blood T cell repertoires in COVID-19. Study-level background: Whether acute or convalescent, the COVID-19 samples came from the United States, Italy and Spain. Sources were T cells, B-cell-depleted T cells, or PBMCs; the material itself was cDNA or gDNA.

CDR1 SGDLS and CDR2 YYNGEE come from the germline V gene. V shed 0 bases and J shed 6 bases, with 13 bases lying between them. The CDR3 has 15 amino acids. Authors' analysis steps: Amplification from reference gene primers served as the basis for estimated nucleated cell counts. Some clones are missing from TCRdb's copy, which holds only in-frame ones; the method was immunoSEQ multiplex PCR. From that table come the V and J calls and clone size; the DNA was used to work out D and trimming. The repertoire holds 75,000 to 100,000 clones, with about 85% as singletons. The gene calls are TRBV9 and TRBJ2-1, with D perhaps TRBD2 (6 bases). The receptor comes from a man aged 70 or older with acute or convalescent COVID-19. The sequenced sample was peripheral blood. CDR3 in amino acids: CASSVDLGGGNEQFF. As DNA, the CDR3 is TGTGCCAGCAGCGTAGACCTCGGGGGAGGCAATGAGCAGTTCTTC.